This T cell receptor beta chain stems from a study of regulatory T cells in long-lasting Graves disease (dated by TCRdb to 2020 to 2022). At the level of the whole study: In the newly diagnosed Graves' disease group, patients had been taking antithyroid drugs for less than 3 months. Patients with persistent Graves' disease were compared with patients with newly diagnosed Graves' disease using TCR sequencing and RNA sequencing of peripheral blood. The study was registered as a clinical trial and conducted in China. A total of roughly 35 samples underwent TCR sequencing: about 13 from persistent and roughly 20 from newly diagnosed Graves' disease patients.

Library preparation used multiplex PCR. Sequencing instrument: Illumina HiSeq 4000. To build TCR beta libraries, CDR3 regions were amplified by Arm-PCR using iRepertoire HTBI primers. Gel purification was performed on PCR products prior to sequencing. Turning to the authors' computational methods: Gene usage analysis of CDR3 amino acid clonotypes relied on the approximately 60 TRBV and 15 or so TRBJ segments identified across samples. COPE and FqMerger were used to merge filtered high-quality paired reads into contigs. Contigs were aligned with BLAST to IMGT TRBV, TRBD and TRBJ reference genes, and CDR3 was defined per IMGT. Any clonotype with a frequency above 0.1% was classified as a highly expanded clone. Repertoire diversity was measured by Shannon entropy, and V-J evenness by the Gini coefficient. A clonotype was considered public if more than one individual shared it. The public sequencing data were trimmed at Q25 with fastp and processed into clonotypes with MiXCR by TCRdb, which kept only in-frame beta chains. Rows merge per CDR3 protein into single entries with the most common DNA and genes. It is TCRdb's table, rather than the study itself, that gives the V and J calls and clone size. The sample data list roughly 220,000 distinct CDR3 sequences, and approximately 16% of these were observed just once. The ten top clones hold roughly a fifth of the sample.

Overall study outcomes, separate from this receptor: Sequencing and analysis were restricted to the TCR beta chain. A larger number of public clonotypes was shared among persistent patients (approximately 3,000) than among newly diagnosed patients (roughly 970). The study examined only peripheral blood because the primary lesion, thyroid tissue, could not be accessed. Compared with newly diagnosed patients, persistent Graves' disease patients had lower TCR Shannon entropy and fewer highly expanded clones, which suggests clonal expansion. TRBV28, TRBJ1-2 and TRBJ2-5 were preferentially used in persistent disease, while TRBV20-1 and TRBJ2-1 were favored in newly diagnosed disease. The authors noted that the small sample size was a limitation that may lower accuracy.

The CDR3 runs 16 amino acids, cysteine and phenylalanine included. Just CDR3 DNA is preserved here, 48 bases in frame from base 1. The V end gives up 4 bases and the J end 6 bases, leaving 14 bases in the junction not matched to a gene. CDR1 and CDR2, looked up from the germline V gene (reference sequence), are DFQATT and SNEGSKA. The intended sense of this specimen's time point label: newly diagnosed GD, antithyroid drugs for less than 3 months. For both TCR sequencing and RNA sequencing, RNA was extracted from PBMCs using TRIzol. The diagnosis of Graves' disease was made according to American Thyroid Association guidelines. The patients came from an endocrinology department in Xi'an, China. Each patient gave about 9.1 milliliters of peripheral blood, collected in an EDTA anticoagulant tube. Ficoll Paque Plus density gradient separation was used to isolate PBMCs, and no further T cell sorting was done. An Agilent 2100 Bioanalyzer and agarose gel were used to check RNA quality, and a NanoDrop 2000 was used to measure RNA concentration.

Worth noting for this clonotype: The specificity of this receptor is unknown. Base qualities are not provided; no much larger clone lies one nucleotide away.

The V and J segments used are TRBV20-1 and TRBJ2-7; 11 middle bases align to TRBD2. The material was peripheral blood mononuclear cells (PBMCs), obtained at new diagnosis, from a patient treated with antithyroid drugs. The receptor comes from a female donor with Graves disease. The DNA sequence reads TGCAGTGCTATGACGACTAGCGGGATCGGAGGGAGCGAGCAGTACTTC. Protein translation: CSAMTTSGIGGSEQYF.